This is a list of T cell receptor beta chains from one sample in a study of CD8 T cells in ankylosing spondylitis. TCRdb re-called the 5' RACE reads through MiXCR, storing one row per CDR3 protein. The data contain roughly 180,000 distinct CDR3 sequences, roughly 11% of them singletons. What was sequenced was blood, either unsorted or a sorted T cell fraction (not recorded which). These TCRs come from a male donor with ankylosing spondylitis or in good health (not recorded which). Each CDR3 is given with its conserved first and last residue. A D gene is named only where the DNA matches it firmly. The size entry is marked missing in some rows and otherwise reads once, few, many or a size class.

d_call: -
v_call: TRBV7-2
clone_size: -
j_call: TRBJ1-4
cdr3_aa: CASSPFGQPNEKLFF
cdr3_nt: TGTGCCAGCAGCCCGTTTGGACAGCCGAATGAAAAACTGTTTTTT

d_call: -
v_call: TRBV5-1
clone_size: many
j_call: TRBJ2-7
cdr3_aa: CASSLDPTYEQYF
cdr3_nt: TGCGCCAGCAGCTTGGATCCTACCTACGAGCAGTACTTC

d_call: TRBD1
v_call: TRBV6-5
clone_size: -
j_call: TRBJ1-2
cdr3_aa: CASSYPGQNYGYTF
cdr3_nt: TGTGCCAGCAGTTACCCGGGACAGAACTATGGCTACACCTTC

d_call: -
v_call: TRBV5-1
clone_size: few
j_call: TRBJ2-1
cdr3_aa: CASSLEASTGYLMVEQFF
cdr3_nt: TGCGCCAGCAGCTTGGAGGCCTCCACAGGGTACCTCATGGTCGAGCAGTTCTTC

d_call: TRBD2
v_call: TRBV20-1
clone_size: few
j_call: TRBJ2-3
cdr3_aa: CSATGTSGGEFTDTQYF
cdr3_nt: TGCAGTGCTACCGGGACTAGCGGGGGTGAATTCACAGATACGCAGTATTTT

d_call: -
v_call: TRBV3-1
clone_size: many
j_call: TRBJ2-1
cdr3_aa: CASSQGAKKTEQFF
cdr3_nt: TGTGCCAGCAGCCAAGGGGCGAAAAAAACTGAGCAGTTCTTC

d_call: TRBD1
v_call: TRBV12-3/TRBV12-4
clone_size: many
j_call: TRBJ1-5
cdr3_aa: CASSLTGGNQPQHF
cdr3_nt: TGTGCCAGCAGTTTAACAGGGGGCAATCAGCCCCAGCATTTT

d_call: TRBD2
v_call: TRBV6-2/TRBV6-3
clone_size: many
j_call: TRBJ2-3
cdr3_aa: CASKWTSSITDTQYF
cdr3_nt: TGTGCCAGCAAATGGACTAGCAGTATCACAGATACGCAGTATTTT

d_call: -
v_call: TRBV18
clone_size: many
j_call: TRBJ1-2
cdr3_aa: CASSLFAVRDGDGYTF
cdr3_nt: TGTGCCAGCTCTCTCTTCGCCGTCCGCGATGGGGATGGCTACACCTTC

d_call: -
v_call: TRBV5-1
clone_size: -
j_call: TRBJ2-7
cdr3_aa: CASSQPGRGRTYEQYF
cdr3_nt: TGCGCCAGCAGCCAGCCCGGGAGGGGGCGGACCTACGAGCAGTACTTC

d_call: TRBD1
v_call: TRBV12-3/TRBV12-4
clone_size: many
j_call: TRBJ1-2
cdr3_aa: CASTRTGANYGYTF
cdr3_nt: TGTGCCAGCACCCGGACAGGGGCTAACTATGGCTACACCTTC

d_call: -
v_call: TRBV19
clone_size: once
j_call: TRBJ2-2
cdr3_aa: CASSIRGGLFF
cdr3_nt: TGTGCCAGTAGTATCCGAGGGGGGCTGTTTTTT

d_call: -
v_call: TRBV4-3
clone_size: -
j_call: TRBJ2-7
cdr3_aa: CASSHPLPYEQYF
cdr3_nt: TGCGCCAGCAGCCACCCTCTCCCCTACGAGCAGTACTTC

d_call: -
v_call: TRBV12-3/TRBV12-4
clone_size: many
j_call: TRBJ2-7
cdr3_aa: CASTPGQVSDEQYF
cdr3_nt: TGTGCCAGCACCCCCGGGCAGGTCAGCGACGAGCAGTACTTC

d_call: -
v_call: TRBV7-9
clone_size: many
j_call: TRBJ2-7
cdr3_aa: CASSSSSDEQYF
cdr3_nt: TGTGCCAGCAGCTCCTCTAGTGACGAGCAGTACTTC

d_call: -
v_call: TRBV5-5
clone_size: many
j_call: TRBJ2-3
cdr3_aa: CASSLDPDPDTQYF
cdr3_nt: TGTGCCAGCAGCTTGGACCCTGACCCAGATACGCAGTATTTT

d_call: -
v_call: TRBV3-1
clone_size: -
j_call: TRBJ1-2
cdr3_aa: CASSQASSYGYTF
cdr3_nt: TGTGCCAGCAGCCAGGCCAGTAGCTATGGCTACACCTTC

d_call: -
v_call: TRBV9
clone_size: many
j_call: TRBJ2-5
cdr3_aa: CASSHGETQYF
cdr3_nt: TGTGCCAGCAGTCACGGGGAGACCCAGTACTTC

d_call: TRBD1
v_call: TRBV10-3
clone_size: many
j_call: TRBJ2-7
cdr3_aa: CAISLRDSDAYEQYF
cdr3_nt: TGTGCCATCAGCCTCCGGGACAGCGATGCCTACGAGCAGTACTTC

d_call: -
v_call: TRBV20-1
clone_size: -
j_call: TRBJ1-1
cdr3_aa: CSAPDGTEAFF
cdr3_nt: TGCAGTGCTCCCGACGGTACTGAAGCTTTCTTT

d_call: -
v_call: TRBV10-3
clone_size: many
j_call: TRBJ2-3
cdr3_aa: CAISGGEADTQYF
cdr3_nt: TGTGCCATCAGTGGAGGGGAGGCAGATACGCAGTATTTT

d_call: TRBD2
v_call: TRBV5-1
clone_size: many
j_call: TRBJ2-1
cdr3_aa: CASSAQTSGPYNEQFF
cdr3_nt: TGCGCCAGCAGCGCACAAACTAGCGGGCCTTACAATGAGCAGTTCTTC

d_call: -
v_call: TRBV12-3/TRBV12-4
clone_size: few
j_call: TRBJ2-1
cdr3_aa: CASSESRGNNEQFF
cdr3_nt: TGTGCCAGCAGCGAATCCCGGGGTAACAATGAGCAGTTCTTC